This passage covers 2 T cell receptor beta chains from one sample sequenced in a study of radiotherapy plus CTLA-4 blockade in lung cancer (dated by TCRdb to between 2017 and 2018). Receptor libraries were prepared by the immunoSEQ multiplex PCR assay. The source is immuneACCESS, and TCRdb retained only in-frame sequences with V and J called. Part of the clones is not carried over; for the studies checked, unresolved V genes explain less than half of this, and the remainder is unexplained. Within this sample are 70,000 to 95,000 clones, with 70% to 90% of them counted one time only. The ten largest clones add up to over 15% of the sample. The sequencing used peripheral blood, collected from a patient treated with radiotherapy plus ipilimumab. The source is a human donor with non-small cell lung cancer that progressed on radiotherapy plus ipilimumab.

CDR3 DNA: TGTGCCAGCAGTTTTCAGGGGAACACTGAAGCTTTCTTT. It translates to CASSFQGNTEAFF. The gene calls are TRBV27 and TRBJ1-1, with D possibly matching TRBD1 (5 bases). Germline CDR1 is MNHEY and CDR2 is SMNVEV (reference sequence). The CDR3 length is 13 residues. The V gene lost 3 bases and the J gene lost 1 base, with 6 bases spanning the gap.

The V call is TRBV7-2, the J call TRBJ2-7, with TRBD2 identical over 8 bases. J lost 2 bases, V lost 5 bases, and 14 bases had no gene match. Germline loops: CDR1 SGHTA, CDR2 FQGNSA. This CDR3 contains 17 residues. CDR3 DNA sequence: TGTGCCAGCAGCCAAAGGCAAGGCGGGAGGTCTCCCTACGAGCAGTACTTC. Encoded protein: CASSQRQGGRSPYEQYF.